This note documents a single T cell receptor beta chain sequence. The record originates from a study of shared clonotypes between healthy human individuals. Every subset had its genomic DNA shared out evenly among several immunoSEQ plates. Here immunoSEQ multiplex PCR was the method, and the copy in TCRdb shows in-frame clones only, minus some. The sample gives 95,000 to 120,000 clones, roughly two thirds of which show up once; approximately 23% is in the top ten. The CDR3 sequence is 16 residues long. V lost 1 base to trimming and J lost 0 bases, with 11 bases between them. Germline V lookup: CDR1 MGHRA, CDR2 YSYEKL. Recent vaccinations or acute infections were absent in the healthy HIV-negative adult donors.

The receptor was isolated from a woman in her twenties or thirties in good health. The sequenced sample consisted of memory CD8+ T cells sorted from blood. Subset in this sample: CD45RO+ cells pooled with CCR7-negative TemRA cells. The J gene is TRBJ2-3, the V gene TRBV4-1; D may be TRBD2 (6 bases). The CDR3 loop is CASSQGGASSTDTQYF. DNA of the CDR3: TGCGCCAGCAGCCAAGGCGGGGCATCTAGCACAGATACGCAGTATTTT.